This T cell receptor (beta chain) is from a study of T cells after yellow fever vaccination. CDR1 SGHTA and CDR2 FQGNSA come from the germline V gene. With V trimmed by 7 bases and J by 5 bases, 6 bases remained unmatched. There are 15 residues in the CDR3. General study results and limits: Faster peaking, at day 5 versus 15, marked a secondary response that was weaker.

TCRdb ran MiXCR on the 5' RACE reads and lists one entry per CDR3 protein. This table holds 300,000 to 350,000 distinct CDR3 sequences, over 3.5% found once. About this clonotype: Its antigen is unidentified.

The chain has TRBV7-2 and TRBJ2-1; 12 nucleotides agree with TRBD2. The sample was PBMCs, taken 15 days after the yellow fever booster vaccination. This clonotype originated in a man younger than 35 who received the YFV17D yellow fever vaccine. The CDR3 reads CASTSLAGGDNEQFF. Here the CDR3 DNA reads TGTGCCAGCACTAGCCTAGCGGGGGGGGACAATGAGCAGTTCTTC.